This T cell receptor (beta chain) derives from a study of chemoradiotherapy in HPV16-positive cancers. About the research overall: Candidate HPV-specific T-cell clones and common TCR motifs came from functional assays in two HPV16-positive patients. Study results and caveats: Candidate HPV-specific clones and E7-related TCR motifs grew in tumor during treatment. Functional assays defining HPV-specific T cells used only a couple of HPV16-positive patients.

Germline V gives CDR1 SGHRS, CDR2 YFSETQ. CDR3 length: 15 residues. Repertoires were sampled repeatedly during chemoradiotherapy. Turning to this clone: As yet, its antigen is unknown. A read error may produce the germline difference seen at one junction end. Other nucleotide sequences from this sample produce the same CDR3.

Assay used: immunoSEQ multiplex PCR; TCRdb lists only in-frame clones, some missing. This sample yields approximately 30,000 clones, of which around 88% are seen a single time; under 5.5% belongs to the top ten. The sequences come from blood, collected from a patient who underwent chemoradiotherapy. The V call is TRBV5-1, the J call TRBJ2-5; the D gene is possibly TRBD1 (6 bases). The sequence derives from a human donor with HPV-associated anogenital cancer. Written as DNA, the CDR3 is TGCGCCAGCAGCATAAACCCGGGACAAAAAGAGACTCAGTACTTC. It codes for CASSINPGQKETQYF.